This T cell receptor (beta chain) was captured in a study of shared clonotypes between healthy human individuals (dated by TCRdb to the early 2020s). At the level of the whole study: A couple of women and a few men aged 18 to 49 years were included in the cohort. For each donor, CD4 naive and CD4 memory were each given three plates, CD8 naive was given two plates, and CD8 memory was given one plate. To increase sequencing depth and limit assay-specific biases, TCR repertoire library preparation and sequencing were carried out by different laboratories using diverse techniques. Blood TCR repertoires of roughly 5 healthy adults were deeply sequenced to estimate repertoire size and the extent of clonotype sharing between individuals. Each donor's leukapheresis produced roughly between roughly 0.9 and 8.9 billion PBMCs.

The junction shows trimming of 1 base on V and 2 bases on J, plus 13 bases between the germline ends. For CDR1 and CDR2, the germline V gene lists SGHDT and YYEEEE. The CDR3 goes from the cysteine to the phenylalanine over 16 residues. Kept here is only the CDR3 DNA, which spans 48 bases and is read in frame from base 1. The research as a whole found: Incomplete sequencing was indicated by rarefaction of sorted-subset datasets, despite the large sequencing depth. Higher generation probabilities were observed for clonotypes shared by all four sorted-subset donors than for non-shared clonotypes. Sampling was restricted to blood, and TCR repertoires in tissues likely differ from the TCR repertoires found in blood. Sharing across a few donors was observed for approximately 5% of naive CD4, less than 4% of naive CD8, over 2% of memory CD4, and less than 0.45% of memory CD8 clonotypes. Naive subsets generally had larger estimated clonotype richness than memory subsets. Pairwise subsampling led to the expectation that sequencing depth would affect the degree of clonotype sharing among donors. Because the study included only a small number of donors, the genetic and exposure-history diversity represented was limited.

Turning to this clone: Its antigen target is currently unknown. Base quality data are lacking; no much larger clone is found one base away.

Using the deep immunoSEQ assay, TCR CDR3 regions were amplified from genomic DNA by multiplex PCR. For each cell subset, the extracted genomic DNA was distributed evenly across all wells of several immunoSEQ 96-well plates, and each plate served as one replicate. For sorted subsets, each replicate PCR was loaded with approximately 0.2 ug genomic DNA, equivalent to 30,000 or so T cell genomes. Purified libraries were measured with a Qubit 3.0 fluorometer, size-checked on a Bioanalyzer 2100, and measured again with the KAPA Library Quantification kit. Every immunoSEQ 96-well plate was sequenced on a dedicated single-read 150-cycle Illumina NextSeq 550 flow cell. Per the authors' processing: Because only junctional sequences without quality scores were contained in the immunoSEQ output, filtering matching that applied to full-length reads could not be performed. Sequences were annotated with PyIR, a Python wrapper for IgBLAST v1.9, and V/J genes and CDR3 were assigned using IMGT germline references. Reads were removed for weak V/J assignments (E-value above 1e-6), missing CDR3, stop codons, out-of-frame junctions, or ambiguous translated residues. V3J clonotypes were defined as sequences sharing the same inferred V gene, J gene, and CDR3 amino acid sequence. Percentage overlap between repertoires was computed as shared unique clonotypes divided by the size of the smaller repertoire. Richness of each repertoire was evaluated using RTK rarefaction, the Chao1 estimator, and Recon v2.1 estimates of unobserved clonotypes. For all TCRbeta clonotypes obtained by the gDNA method from a few donors, generation probabilities were computed with OLGA. In TCRdb, the immuneACCESS table is reduced to in-frame sequences with V and J assigned. These tables do not hold every clone; where another copy was compared, an unresolved V gene accounts for under half, and the others remain unexplained. V and J calls and clone size are as listed in that table; D and trimming were resolved from the DNA. This sample holds more than 2,000,000 clones; 85% to 95% were observed only once. The ten largest make up 0.3% to 0.4% of the sample.

The donors were healthy, HIV-negative adults who had no recently reported acute infections or vaccinations. All donors were Caucasian adults living in Nashville, Tennessee, USA. Magnetic negative selection was used to enrich CD4+ T cells, after which naive cells were positively selected on CD45RA and the negative fraction became the memory subset. Blood was obtained by leukapheresis, after which PBMCs were separated by Ficoll-Histopaque density gradient centrifugation and cryopreserved in liquid nitrogen vapor phase. Purity and quantity of every magnetically sorted T cell population were checked by analytical flow cytometry. Genomic DNA was isolated from every sorted fraction and measured by UV absorbance on a Nanodrop 2000c.

Sequenced: naive CD4+ T cells from PBMCs. The sample's cell subset or site label is to be understood as: CD45RA+ positively selected. The TCR was taken from a man between 18 and 35 years old in good health. Some clones in this sample may be carry-over from other donors' samples. The rearranged chain carries TRBV5-6 and TRBJ2-1, with TRBD2 as a weak D call on 5 bases. The nucleotides read TGTGCCAGCAGCTTGTTCGGGGAAACAGCCTACAATGAGCAGTTCTTC. This yields the protein CASSLFGETAYNEQFF.